This TCR beta chain was documented in a study of blood T cell repertoires in COVID-19. Study context: Sources were T cells, B-cell-depleted T cells, or PBMCs; the material itself was cDNA or gDNA.

Recruits, aged about 18 to 100 years, lived in roughly 22 US areas. This CDR3 has 14 amino acids. Germline CDR1 and CDR2: WSHSY and SAAADI. The junction had 6 bases not matched to a gene; V was cut back by 5 bases and J by 6 bases. In the source study's methods: The authors estimated nucleated cell counts from reference gene primer amplification. The method was immunoSEQ multiplex PCR; TCRdb's version includes in-frame clones alone and lacks a portion of them. V and J calls and clone size are those listed in that table; D and trimming were worked out from the DNA. The sample includes hundreds of thousands of clones, 85% of them seen just once.

This clonotype originated in a woman between 50 and 59 years old who had recovered from COVID-19. Source material: PBMCs or T cells enriched from blood (not recorded which). The rearrangement links TRBV10-2 to TRBJ1-2; 10 bases line up with TRBD1. The CDR3 nucleotides read TGCGCCAGCAGTCTGACCGGGACAGGGGATGGCTACACCTTC. The encoded protein is CASSLTGTGDGYTF.